The present entry profiles one TCR beta chain with its context. Its specificity is unknown. The record originates from a study of CD8 T cells in ankylosing spondylitis. The CDR3 covers 14 residues. Losses at the gene ends were 5 bases for V and 2 bases for J; bases not matched to a gene: 5. Libraries for TCR beta were made by quantitative 5'-RACE with molecular barcodes. One entry per CDR3 protein, called by TCRdb with MiXCR from the 5' RACE reads. The repertoire holds some 220,000 distinct CDR3 sequences, with about 10% as singletons. The study, taken as a whole, reports: Prior work had noted some motif variants in reactive arthritis blood and synovial fluid. Enrichment of disease-linked clones was reportedly significant in matched ankylosing spondylitis synovial fluid. There was a TCR beta motif, made of eight highly homologous variants, that appeared characteristic of ankylosing spondylitis blood.

The chain carries TRBV12-3 or TRBV12-4 and TRBJ2-7; TRBD1 matches 8 bases. Material: blood, either unsorted or a sorted T cell fraction (not recorded which). The source of this sequence is a male donor with ankylosing spondylitis or in good health (not recorded which). CDR3 sequence (DNA): TGTGCCAGCAGTATAGGACAGGGAACCTACGAGCAGTACTTC. Amino acid sequence: CASSIGQGTYEQYF.